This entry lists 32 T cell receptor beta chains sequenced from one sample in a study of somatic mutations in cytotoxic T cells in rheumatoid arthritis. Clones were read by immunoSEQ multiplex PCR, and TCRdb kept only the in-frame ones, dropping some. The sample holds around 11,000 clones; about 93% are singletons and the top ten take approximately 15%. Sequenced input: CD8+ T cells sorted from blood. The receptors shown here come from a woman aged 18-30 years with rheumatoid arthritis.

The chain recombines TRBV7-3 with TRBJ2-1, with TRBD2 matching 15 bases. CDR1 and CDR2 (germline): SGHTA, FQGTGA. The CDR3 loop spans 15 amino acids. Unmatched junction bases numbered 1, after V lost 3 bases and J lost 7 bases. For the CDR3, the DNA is TGTGCCAGCAGCTTCGGGACTAGCGGGGGGAATGAGCAGTTCTTC. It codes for CASSFGTSGGNEQFF.

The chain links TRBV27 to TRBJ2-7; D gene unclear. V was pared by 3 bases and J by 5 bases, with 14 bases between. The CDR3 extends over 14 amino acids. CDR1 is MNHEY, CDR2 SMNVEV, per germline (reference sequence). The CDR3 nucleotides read TGTGCCAGCAGTTTCACACCCGCCCTCGACGAGCAGTACTTC. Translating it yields CASSFTPALDEQYF.

CDR3 in amino acids: CSVEDGAGGGYEQYF. CDR3 coding DNA: TGCAGCGTTGAAGATGGGGCGGGAGGTGGCTACGAGCAGTACTTC. The V gene is TRBV29-1, the J gene TRBJ2-7; 8 bases align to TRBD2. The V gene end was trimmed by 0 bases and the J gene end by 3 bases; junction bases not matched to a gene: 7. Germline CDR1 and CDR2: SQVTM and ANQGSEA. This CDR3 has 15 amino acids.

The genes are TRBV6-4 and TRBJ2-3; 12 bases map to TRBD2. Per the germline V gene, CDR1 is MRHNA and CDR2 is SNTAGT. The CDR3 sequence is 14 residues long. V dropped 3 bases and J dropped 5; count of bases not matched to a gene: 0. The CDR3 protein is CASSEGLAGDTQYF. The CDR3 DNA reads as TGTGCCAGCAGTGAGGGACTAGCGGGAGATACGCAGTATTTT.

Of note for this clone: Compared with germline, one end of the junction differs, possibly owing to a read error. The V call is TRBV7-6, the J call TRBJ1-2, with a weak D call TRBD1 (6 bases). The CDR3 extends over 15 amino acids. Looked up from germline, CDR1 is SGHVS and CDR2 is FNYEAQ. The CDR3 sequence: CAGSSLGGQNYGYTF. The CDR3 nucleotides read TGTGCCGGCAGCTCCTTAGGGGGTCAGAACTATGGCTACACCTTC.

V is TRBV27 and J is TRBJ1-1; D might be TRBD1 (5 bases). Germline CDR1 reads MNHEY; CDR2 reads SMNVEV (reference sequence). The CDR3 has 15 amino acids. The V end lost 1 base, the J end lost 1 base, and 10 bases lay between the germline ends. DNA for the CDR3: TGTGCCAGCAGTTTATGGACGGGGGGGAACACTGAAGCTTTCTTT. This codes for CASSLWTGGNTEAFF.

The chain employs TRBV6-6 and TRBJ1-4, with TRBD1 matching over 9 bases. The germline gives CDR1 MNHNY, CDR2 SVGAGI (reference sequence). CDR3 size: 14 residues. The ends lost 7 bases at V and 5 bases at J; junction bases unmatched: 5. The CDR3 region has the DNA TGTGCCAGCACCTGGGACAGGGAGAATGAAAAACTGTTTTTT. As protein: CASTWDRENEKLFF.

For the CDR3, the DNA is TGTGCCTGGAGTGGACAAAATCAGCCCCAGCATTTT. This codes for CAWSGQNQPQHF. V and J are TRBV30 and TRBJ1-5; D is unresolved. The CDR3 is 12 amino acids. In germline, CDR1 is GTSNPN, CDR2 SVGIG (reference sequence). Trimming removed 1 base from V and 4 bases from J, with 5 bases in between.

CDR3 region: CASSVGTINYQETQYF. The CDR3 coding sequence is TGTGCCAGCAGCGTTGGGACTATCAATTACCAAGAGACCCAGTACTTC. V usage is TRBV9 and J usage is TRBJ2-5; 7 bases agree with TRBD2. CDR1 is SGDLS, CDR2 YYNGEE, per germline. V was clipped by 2 bases and J by 0 bases; unmatched bases: 7. The CDR3 length is 16 residues.

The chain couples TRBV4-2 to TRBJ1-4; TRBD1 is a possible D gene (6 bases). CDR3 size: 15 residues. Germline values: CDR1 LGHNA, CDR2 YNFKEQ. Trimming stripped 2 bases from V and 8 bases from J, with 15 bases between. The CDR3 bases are TGTGCCAGCAGCCAAAGGGGGTCCTCTCCAGAAAAACTGTTTTTT. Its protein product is CASSQRGSSPEKLFF.

The CDR3 loop is CASSLGLGNTGELFF. The CDR3 nucleotides are TGTGCCAGCAGTTTGGGACTAGGTAACACCGGGGAGCTGTTTTTT. This chain uses TRBV7-3 with TRBJ2-2; 8 nucleotides agree with TRBD2. Germline V gene sequence: CDR1 SGHTA, CDR2 FQGTGA. The CDR3 loop spans 15 amino acids. V shed 6 bases and J 2 bases; nucleotides not matched to a gene: 5.

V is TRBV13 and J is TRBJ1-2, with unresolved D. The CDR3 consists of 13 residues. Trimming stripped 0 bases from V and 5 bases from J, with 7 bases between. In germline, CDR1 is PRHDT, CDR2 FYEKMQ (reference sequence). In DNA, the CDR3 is TGTGCCAGCAGCTTAGGATCCAATTATGGCTACACCTTC. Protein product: CASSLGSNYGYTF.

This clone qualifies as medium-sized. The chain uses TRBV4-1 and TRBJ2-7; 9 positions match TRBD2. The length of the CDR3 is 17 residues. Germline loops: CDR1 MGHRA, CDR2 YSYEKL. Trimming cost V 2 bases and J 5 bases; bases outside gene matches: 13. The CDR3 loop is CASSQQFWVAGVHEQYF. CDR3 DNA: TGCGCCAGCAGCCAACAATTCTGGGTAGCGGGAGTCCACGAGCAGTACTTC.

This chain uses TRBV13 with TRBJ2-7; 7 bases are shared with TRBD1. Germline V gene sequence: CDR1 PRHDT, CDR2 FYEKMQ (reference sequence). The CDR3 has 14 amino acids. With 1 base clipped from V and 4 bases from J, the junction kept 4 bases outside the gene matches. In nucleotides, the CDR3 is TGTGCCAGCAGCTTAGTTGGCAGGGGGTACGAGCAGTACTTC. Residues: CASSLVGRGYEQYF.

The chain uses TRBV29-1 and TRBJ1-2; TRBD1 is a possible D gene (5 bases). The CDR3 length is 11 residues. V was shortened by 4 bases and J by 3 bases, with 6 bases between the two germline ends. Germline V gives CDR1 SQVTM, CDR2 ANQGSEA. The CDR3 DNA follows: TGCAGCGTTGTACAGGACTATGGCTACACCTTC. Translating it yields CSVVQDYGYTF.

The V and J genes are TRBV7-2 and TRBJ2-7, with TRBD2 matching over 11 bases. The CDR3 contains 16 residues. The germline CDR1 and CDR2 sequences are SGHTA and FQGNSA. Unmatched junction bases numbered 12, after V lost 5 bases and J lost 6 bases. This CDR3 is CASSLTSGSGLGEQYF. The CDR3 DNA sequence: TGTGCCAGCAGCCTAACTAGCGGGAGCGGCTTGGGCGAGCAGTACTTC. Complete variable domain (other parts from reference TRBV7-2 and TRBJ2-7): GAGVSQSPSNKVTEKGKDVELRCDPISGHTALYWYRQSLGQGLEFLIYFQGNSAPDKSGLPSDRFSAERTGGSVSTLTIQRTQQEDSAVYLCASSLTSGSGLGEQYFGPGTRLTVT.

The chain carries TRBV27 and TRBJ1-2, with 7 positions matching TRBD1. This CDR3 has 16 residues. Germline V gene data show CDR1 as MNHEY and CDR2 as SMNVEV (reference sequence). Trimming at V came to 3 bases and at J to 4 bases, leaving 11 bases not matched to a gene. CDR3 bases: TGTGCCAGCAGTTTGGTGGCAGGGGGTGGGGGCTATGGCTACACCTTC. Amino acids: CASSLVAGGGGYGYTF.

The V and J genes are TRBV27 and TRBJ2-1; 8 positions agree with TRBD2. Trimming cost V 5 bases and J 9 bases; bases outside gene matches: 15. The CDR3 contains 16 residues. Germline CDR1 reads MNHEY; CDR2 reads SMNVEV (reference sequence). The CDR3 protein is CASSPSRGGRFFEQFF. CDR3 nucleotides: TGTGCCAGCAGTCCCAGCCGGGGGGGGCGATTCTTTGAGCAGTTCTTC.

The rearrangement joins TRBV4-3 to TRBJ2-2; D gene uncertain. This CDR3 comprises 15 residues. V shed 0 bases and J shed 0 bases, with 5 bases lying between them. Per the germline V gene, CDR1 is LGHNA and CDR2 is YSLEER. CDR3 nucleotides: TGCGCCAGCAGCCAAGATGAGCCGAACACCGGGGAGCTGTTTTTT. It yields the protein CASSQDEPNTGELFF.

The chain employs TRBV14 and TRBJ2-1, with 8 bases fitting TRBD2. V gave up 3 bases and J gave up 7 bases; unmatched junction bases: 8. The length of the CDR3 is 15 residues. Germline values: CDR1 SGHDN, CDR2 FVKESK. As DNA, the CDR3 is TGTGCCAGCAGCCAGAGACCCAGCGGGGGAAATGAGCAGTTCTTC. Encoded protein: CASSQRPSGGNEQFF.

This chain's CDR3 is CATAPMGEGTEAFF. The CDR3 DNA reads TGTGCCACCGCACCAATGGGGGAGGGCACTGAAGCTTTCTTT. The chain has TRBV14 and TRBJ1-1; D is perhaps TRBD1 (5 bases). V was cut by 10 bases and J by 4 bases, with 19 bases left in between. CDR1 and CDR2 from the germline V gene are SGHDN and FVKESK. CDR3 size: 14 residues.

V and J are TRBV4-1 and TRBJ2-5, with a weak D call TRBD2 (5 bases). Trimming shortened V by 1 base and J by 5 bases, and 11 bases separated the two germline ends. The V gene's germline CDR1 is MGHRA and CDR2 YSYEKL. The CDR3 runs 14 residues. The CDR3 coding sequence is TGCGCCAGCAGCCAAGGTCCCAGCGGCGAGACCCAGTACTTC. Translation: CASSQGPSGETQYF.

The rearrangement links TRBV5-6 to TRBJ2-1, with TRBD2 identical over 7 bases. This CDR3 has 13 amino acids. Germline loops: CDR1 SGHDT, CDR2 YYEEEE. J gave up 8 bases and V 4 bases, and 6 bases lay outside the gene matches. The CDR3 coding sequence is TGTGCCAGCAGCCTGGGGGGGGGTGATGAGCAGTTCTTC. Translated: CASSLGGGDEQFF.

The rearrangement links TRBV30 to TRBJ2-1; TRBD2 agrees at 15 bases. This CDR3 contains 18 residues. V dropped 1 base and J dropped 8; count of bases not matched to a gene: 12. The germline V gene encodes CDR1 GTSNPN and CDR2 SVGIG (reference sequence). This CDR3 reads CAWSEGLAGGWGGDEQFF. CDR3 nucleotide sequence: TGTGCCTGGAGTGAGGGACTAGCGGGGGGCTGGGGAGGGGATGAGCAGTTCTTC.

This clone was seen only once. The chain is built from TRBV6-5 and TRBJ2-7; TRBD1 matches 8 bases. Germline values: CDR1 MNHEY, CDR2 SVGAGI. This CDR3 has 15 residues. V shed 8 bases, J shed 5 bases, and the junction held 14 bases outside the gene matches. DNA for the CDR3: TGTGCCAGCGGAGGACAGGGACAAGGTTGGGACGAGCAGTACTTC. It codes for CASGGQGQGWDEQYF.

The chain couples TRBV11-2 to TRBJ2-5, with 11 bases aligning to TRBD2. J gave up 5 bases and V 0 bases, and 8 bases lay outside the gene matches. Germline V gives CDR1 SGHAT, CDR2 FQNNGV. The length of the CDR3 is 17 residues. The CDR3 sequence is CASSLDRLAGGGETQYF. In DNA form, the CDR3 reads TGTGCCAGCAGCTTAGATCGGCTAGCGGGAGGAGGGGAGACCCAGTACTTC.

CDR3 protein: CASAGGSGLSEQFF. DNA for the CDR3: TGCGCCAGTGCGGGGGGAAGCGGTCTGAGTGAGCAGTTCTTC. The chain links TRBV4-1 to TRBJ2-1, with 8 bases lining up with TRBD2. Per the germline V gene, CDR1 is MGHRA and CDR2 is YSYEKL. With V trimmed by 9 bases and J by 9 bases, 13 bases remained unmatched. This CDR3 has 14 residues.

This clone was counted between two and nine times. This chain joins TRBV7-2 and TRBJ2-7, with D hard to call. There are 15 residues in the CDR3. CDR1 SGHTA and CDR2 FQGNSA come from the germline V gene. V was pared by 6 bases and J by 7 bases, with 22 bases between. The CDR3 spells CASSPDAGASEEQYF. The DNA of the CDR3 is TGTGCCAGCAGTCCCGACGCTGGAGCTTCGGAAGAGCAGTACTTC.

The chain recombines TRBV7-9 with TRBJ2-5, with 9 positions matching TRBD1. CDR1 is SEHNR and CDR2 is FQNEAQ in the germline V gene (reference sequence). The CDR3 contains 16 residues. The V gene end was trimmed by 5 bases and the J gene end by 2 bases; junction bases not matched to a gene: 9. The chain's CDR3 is CASSQKDRGGQETQYF. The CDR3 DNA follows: TGTGCCAGCAGCCAAAAGGACAGGGGCGGGCAAGAGACCCAGTACTTC.

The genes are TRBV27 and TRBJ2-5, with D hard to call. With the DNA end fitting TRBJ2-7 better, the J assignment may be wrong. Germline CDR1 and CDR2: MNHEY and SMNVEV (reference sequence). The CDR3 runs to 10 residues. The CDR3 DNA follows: TGTGCCAGCGGTCCCTACGAGCAGTACTTC. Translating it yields CASGPYEQYF.

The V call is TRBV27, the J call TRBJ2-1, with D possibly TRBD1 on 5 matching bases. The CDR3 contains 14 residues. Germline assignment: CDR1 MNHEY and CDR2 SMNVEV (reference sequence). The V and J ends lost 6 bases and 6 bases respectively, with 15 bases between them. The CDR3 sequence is CASSPTTVGNEQFF. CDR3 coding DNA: TGTGCCAGCAGCCCAACGACAGTCGGCAATGAGCAGTTCTTC.

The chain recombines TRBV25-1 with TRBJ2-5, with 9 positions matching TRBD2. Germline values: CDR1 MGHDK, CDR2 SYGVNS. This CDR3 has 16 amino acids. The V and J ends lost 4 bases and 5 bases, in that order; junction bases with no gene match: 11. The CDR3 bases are TGTGCCAGCAGTGGGTGGGGTAGCGGGGGTGGCGAGACCCAGTACTTC. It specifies CASSGWGSGGGETQYF.